This is a list of T cell receptor beta chains from one sample in a study of blood T cells in healthy people across ages. Via MiXCR, TCRdb re-called the 5' RACE reads, giving one row per CDR3 protein. The table lists 600,000 or so distinct CDR3 sequences, approximately 30% of them singletons. Sequenced material: blood. Every receptor here comes from a woman aged 80 or over in good health. The CDR3 runs from the conserved cysteine through the conserved F or W. A D gene is named only where the DNA matches it firmly. The size field is filled for only some rows; it gives once, few, many or a size class.

TRBJ2-7 many TRBV5-4 NA TGTGCCAGCAGCTCAGGGTCTTACTCCTACGAGCAGTACTTC CASSSGSYSYEQYF
TRBJ1-1 NA TRBV20-1 NA TGCAGTGTTAGACGTACATTGGGTGAAGCTTTCTTT CSVRRTLGEAFF
TRBJ2-1 many TRBV4-1 TRBD2 TGCGCCAGCAGCCAAGTTGGAGCGGGGGCATACAATGAGCAGTTCTTC CASSQVGAGAYNEQFF
TRBJ2-3 many TRBV5-1 TRBD2 TGCGCCAGCAGCGCACTAGCGGGGACCACAGATACGCAGTATTTT CASSALAGTTDTQYF
TRBJ2-7 many TRBV29-1 TRBD2 TGCAGCGCGGTAAGGGAGGGCGAGCAGTACTTC CSAVREGEQYF
TRBJ2-1 NA TRBV28 TRBD1 TGTGCCAGCTTCCCTGGGGGACAGGGAACCGATGAGCAGTTCTTC CASFPGGQGTDEQFF
TRBJ1-4 few TRBV20-1 NA TGCAGTGCTCGGACTTTTCCTAATGAAAAACTGTTTTTT CSARTFPNEKLFF
TRBJ2-7 many TRBV29-1 TRBD1 TGCAGCGGGACAGGGGGCTACGAGCAGTACTTC CSGTGGYEQYF
TRBJ1-2 NA TRBV30 TRBD1 TGTGCCTGGAGTTCCGGGACAGGGGCCGACTACTATGGCTACACCTTC CAWSSGTGADYYGYTF
TRBJ2-2 NA TRBV20-1 NA TGCAGTGCTAGAGTAAAAAGCAACACCGGGGAGCTGTTTTTT CSARVKSNTGELFF
TRBJ1-2 few TRBV6-2/TRBV6-3 NA TGTGCCAGCAGGACGGGGGGAGGAGGCTACACCTTC CASRTGGGGYTF
TRBJ2-1 NA TRBV7-9 NA TGTGCCAGCAGCTTAGCGCCCCCAGGCCATGAGCAGTTCTTC CASSLAPPGHEQFF
TRBJ2-5 few TRBV29-1 TRBD1 TGCAGCGTTAAGACAGGGGGAGAGACCCAGTACTTC CSVKTGGETQYF
TRBJ1-1 NA TRBV12-3/TRBV12-4 NA TGTGCCAGCAGTTACCTACAGGGCGGTGAAGCTTTCTTT CASSYLQGGEAFF
TRBJ1-4 few TRBV5-1 NA TGCGCCAGCAGCTTAGGCACAGGGTTGGGATCGCGAGAAAAACTGTTTTTT CASSLGTGLGSREKLFF
TRBJ2-1 NA TRBV20-1 TRBD1 TGCAGTGCTAGAGGGGACAGGGTAAACAATGAGCAGTTCTTC CSARGDRVNNEQFF
TRBJ2-5 many TRBV5-1 NA TGCGCCAGCAGTACTTCTATAGGGAATCCTAACACTGAGACCCAGTACTTC CASSTSIGNPNTETQYF
TRBJ1-4 many TRBV6-6 TRBD1 TGTGCCAGCAGTTACCGACAGGGTGCGGAAAAACTGTTTTTT CASSYRQGAEKLFF
TRBJ2-5 many TRBV10-3 NA TGTGCCATCAGTGTATCGGGGTTAGAGACCCAGTACTTC CAISVSGLETQYF
TRBJ2-1 few TRBV5-1 NA TGCGCCAGCAGCTCGACGGGGAGCTCCCACAATGAGCAGTTCTTC CASSSTGSSHNEQFF
TRBJ2-7 many TRBV7-8 TRBD1 TGTGCCAGCAGCCGGACAGGGCTCTACGAGCAGTACTTC CASSRTGLYEQYF
TRBJ2-5 many TRBV6-2/TRBV6-3 TRBD2 TGTGCCAGCAGAAAGGGCGTAGCGGGGGGAGAGACCCAGTACTTC CASRKGVAGGETQYF
TRBJ1-2 many TRBV7-2 NA TGTGCCAGCAGCTTAAAAGGTCCCTTAAACTATGGCTACACCTTC CASSLKGPLNYGYTF
TRBJ2-5 NA TRBV12-3/TRBV12-4 TRBD2 TGTGCCAGCAGCCCCCAGAAGAGGCGGGAGACGTGGGAGACCCAGTACTTC CASSPQKRRETWETQYF
TRBJ2-7 few TRBV6-5 TRBD1 TGTGCCAGCAGTTACAACCCGACAGGGGGCTACGAGCAGTACTTC CASSYNPTGGYEQYF
TRBJ1-2 NA TRBV12-3/TRBV12-4 NA TGTGCCAGCAGTCGAGGGGGGGGGTATGATGGCTACACCTTC CASSRGGGYDGYTF
TRBJ1-2 NA TRBV29-1 NA TGCAGCGCCCTAAGAGGGGGGGACTATGGCTACACCTTC CSALRGGDYGYTF
TRBJ2-2 NA TRBV24-1 NA TGTGCCACCAGCCCAGGGGTCGCGAACACCGGGGAGCTGTTTTTT CATSPGVANTGELFF
TRBJ1-5 many TRBV6-2/TRBV6-3 TRBD1 TGTGCCAGCAGTTACTCGGAGGACAGGGGACGTAATCAACCCCAGCATTTT CASSYSEDRGRNQPQHF
TRBJ2-1 many TRBV7-3 TRBD2 TGTGCCAGCAGCTCGCCACTAGCGGGGAATCCCTACAATGAGCAGTTCTTC CASSSPLAGNPYNEQFF
TRBJ2-7 NA TRBV4-2 NA TGTGCCAGCCGAGGGTCCGAGCAGTACTTC CASRGSEQYF
TRBJ2-1 few TRBV28 TRBD2 TGTGCCAGCAGTTTATTTGGCGGGGGGTCCTACAATGAGCAGTTCTTC CASSLFGGGSYNEQFF
TRBJ2-7 NA TRBV4-2 NA TGTGCCAGCAGCCAAGATCGGGGGGAGGGGGGGAGCAATGAGCAGTACTTC CASSQDRGEGGSNEQYF
TRBJ2-1 once TRBV20-1 NA TGCAGTGCTAGAGGGGGAGCTATCACCTACAATGAGCAGTTCTTC CSARGGAITYNEQFF
TRBJ2-3 few TRBV27 NA TGTGCCAGCAGCCGGGGGGCGAATACGCAGTATTTT CASSRGANTQYF
TRBJ2-3 few TRBV21-1 NA TGTGCCAGCAGCTACCCCGGCTGGGGCAGGGGAGATACGCAGTATTTT CASSYPGWGRGDTQYF
TRBJ2-5 NA TRBV7-8 NA TGTGCCAGCAGAGCTACCTACAGGGGGGGCCAAGAGACCCAGTACTTC CASRATYRGGQETQYF
TRBJ1-5 NA TRBV6-1 NA TGTGCCAGCAGTGAAGCGTGGGAGTCCTGGGGTCAGCCCCAGCATTTT CASSEAWESWGQPQHF
TRBJ2-2 many TRBV5-1 TRBD2 TGCGCCAGCAGAAAGGGACTAGCGGGTGAAACCGGGGAGCTGTTTTTT CASRKGLAGETGELFF
TRBJ1-1 NA TRBV12-3/TRBV12-4 TRBD1 TGTGCCAGCAGTTTAGTCAGGGGGCTTGGAGCTTTCTTT CASSLVRGLGAFF